A selection of T cell receptor beta chains follows, all from one sample in a study of blood T cell repertoires in COVID-19. Sequencing used immunoSEQ multiplex PCR; TCRdb keeps in-frame clones, though not all of them. The data show about 86,000 clones, approximately 88% seen once. Sequenced material: peripheral blood. Every receptor here comes from a woman at least 80 years old with active or convalescent COVID-19. Both conserved end residues are trimmed from each CDR3. Clone size appears in some rows only: once, few, many, or a class for an expanded clone.

cdr3_length	v_call	j_call	clone_size	cdr3_aa
13	TRBV5-6	TRBJ2-5	-	ASSSRTGGVETQY
12	TRBV3-1/TRBV3-2	TRBJ2-3	-	ASSQRYSTDTQY
10	TRBV11-3	TRBJ2-4	-	ASSLGQNIQY
11	TRBV29-1	TRBJ1-1	-	SAGRGGLTEAF
14	TRBV6-2/TRBV6-3	TRBJ1-6	few	ASSSRPAGENSPLH
14	TRBV6-2/TRBV6-3	TRBJ2-7	-	ASSSPGITGTYEQY
12	TRBV6-2/TRBV6-3	TRBJ1-3	once	ASSSGGSGNTIY
11	TRBV19	TRBJ1-6	-	ASGQGANSPLH
14	TRBV7-9	TRBJ1-5	-	ASSQGDQPSNQPQH
13	TRBV24-1	TRBJ2-7	-	APDPGPRSSYEQY
12	TRBV19	TRBJ1-6	-	ASSGTGSGSPLH
13	TRBV5-6	TRBJ2-7	-	ASSPSAGRPYEQY
11	TRBV6-5	TRBJ2-5	-	ASSRTIQETQY
12	TRBV5-1	TRBJ1-1	-	ASSLGTGGTEAF
13	TRBV21-1	TRBJ2-7	-	ASSTPTGANYEQY
13	TRBV19	TRBJ1-1	-	ASRRQGAEGTEAF
15	TRBV9	TRBJ2-1	once	ASSLGGGSPPHNEQF
11	TRBV5-1	TRBJ1-1	-	ASSLLGGTEAF
13	TRBV4-3	TRBJ1-4	-	ASSQETGWGEKLF
15	TRBV3-1/TRBV3-2	TRBJ2-4	few	ASSQEIKPWAKNIQY
13	TRBV9	TRBJ2-3	once	ASREGAGGTDTQY
14	TRBV28	TRBJ2-4	once	ASSGAGGRVKNIQY
11	TRBV28	TRBJ1-2	-	ASSLISIYGYT
14	TRBV19	TRBJ1-5	-	ATDQGAGYSNQPQH
10	TRBV29-1	TRBJ1-1	-	SAGRVEAEAF
11	TRBV6-5	TRBJ1-3	once	ASSRPGGDTIY
12	TRBV6-5	TRBJ1-4	-	ASSLGQNNEKLF
14	TRBV11-2	TRBJ1-3	-	ASSFGGGSMGNTIY
13	TRBV5-1	TRBJ1-1	-	ASSPYSQGEAEAF
13	TRBV5-1	TRBJ2-2	-	ASSSSTGRTGELF
13	TRBV2	TRBJ1-6	-	ASSDGDRENSPLH
11	TRBV12-3/TRBV12-4	TRBJ1-2	-	ASSLGQGVRYT
12	TRBV9	TRBJ1-2	-	ASSVGQAVYGYT
10	TRBV6-6	TRBJ2-1	-	ASSPTSGEQF
13	TRBV2	TRBJ1-2	-	ASSDIRGQGSGYT
14	TRBV19	TRBJ2-6	-	ASSRGVSSGANVLT
13	TRBV6-5	TRBJ2-7	-	ASSYQGTGVYEQY
15	TRBV28	TRBJ2-4	-	APLPDRAKLAKNIQY
12	TRBV5-1	TRBJ2-1	-	ASSLGGAYNEQF
14	TRBV5-1	TRBJ2-3	-	ASSLASTGARDTQY
14	TRBV4-1	TRBJ2-7	-	ASSQAPSGGDYEQY
13	TRBV2	TRBJ1-6	-	ASSKESSGHSPLH
9	TRBV12-3/TRBV12-4	TRBJ2-2	-	ASTLTGELF
12	TRBV19	TRBJ1-2	-	ASYSGQGSYGYT
13	TRBV28	TRBJ2-1	-	ASSFAGGSYNEQF
11	TRBV30	TRBJ1-6	-	AWSVQGNSPLH
12	TRBV7-8	TRBJ2-1	once	ASRRREGFNEQF
14	TRBV7-2	TRBJ2-7	-	ASSLVGGESPYEQY
11	TRBV27	TRBJ1-1	-	ASKGVRTTEAF
10	TRBV14	TRBJ2-3	once	ASSGQGDTQY